The sequence of this T cell receptor beta chain was determined in a study of Ad26.COV2.S vaccination and SARS-CoV-2 variants. On the study more broadly: COV1001, an Ad26.COV2.S trial, supplied this vaccine-arm donor.

Measured with immunoSEQ multiplex PCR; TCRdb has only the in-frame clones, and not every one. The data contain roughly 700,000 clones, 89% of them seen just once; the ten biggest clones take up about 1.5%. The V end lost 7 bases, the J end lost 1 base, and 12 bases lay between the germline ends. This CDR3 is built from 14 residues. CDR1 and CDR2 from the germline V gene are SNHLY and FYNNEI. Documented treatment: roughly 19 received Ad26.COV2.S at low or high dose, single or two shots; 5 received placebo; per-sample allocation not given. Day 63 following the first vaccine or placebo injection was when the samples were taken.

The sequencing here drew on peripheral blood, taken in a trial of Ad26.COV2.S vaccine versus placebo. The chain joins TRBV2 to TRBJ2-3; D not resolved. The sequence was collected from a person aged 18-65 years who received the Ad26.COV2.S COVID-19 vaccine or a placebo. The DNA of the CDR3 is TGTGCCAGCAACCCCACGGTAGGCACAGATACGCAGTATTTT. Translating it yields CASNPTVGTDTQYF.